The rows below give T cell receptor beta chains drawn from one sample of a study of T cell repertoires in cytomegalovirus infection. For these TCRs, the target antigens are not known. Via MiXCR, TCRdb re-called the reads, giving one row per CDR3 protein. There are about 920,000 distinct CDR3 sequences in the sample; around 30% occur only once, and over 12% lies in the top ten. Sequenced here: cultured CD8+ T cells from PBMCs, sampled from culture after CMV antigen stimulation. These receptor sequences come from a human donor in good health (CMV status not recorded). Some clones in this sample may be carry-over from other donors' samples. The CDR3 runs from the conserved cysteine through the conserved F or W. The D gene is left open where the match is weak. Clone size is stated in some rows and not others, as once, few, many or a class when expanded.

cdr3_nt,cdr3_aa,clone_size,v_call,j_call,d_call
TGTGCCAGCAGTACGGCCGGCAATCAGCCCCAGCATTTT,CASSTAGNQPQHF,many,TRBV7-9,TRBJ1-5,-
TGTGCCAGCTCAGGATATGAAGAGACCCAGTACTTC,CASSGYEETQYF,-,TRBV18,TRBJ2-5,-
TGTGCCAGCAGCTTTACTAGCGGGGAACGTACCGGGGAGCTGTTTTTT,CASSFTSGERTGELFF,-,TRBV11-2,TRBJ2-2,TRBD2
TGCGCCAGCAGCCAAGAGTTAGGGCTAGCCAAAAACATTCAGTACTTC,CASSQELGLAKNIQYF,-,TRBV4-3,TRBJ2-4,-
TGTGCCAGCAGTCCCATCGGGGGGGGCTACAATGAGCAGTTCTTC,CASSPIGGGYNEQFF,-,TRBV27,TRBJ2-1,TRBD2
TGTGCCAGCAGCGTCTCCTGGGAGCCTATGAACACTGAAGCTTTCTTT,CASSVSWEPMNTEAFF,-,TRBV9,TRBJ1-1,-
TGTGCCAGCAGTGTACAGGGCTTCAATCAGCCCCAGCATTTT,CASSVQGFNQPQHF,-,TRBV12-3/TRBV12-4,TRBJ1-5,-
TGCGCCAGCAGCCAAGAAAGCCAGGGGGCGAACAATGAGCAGTTCTTC,CASSQESQGANNEQFF,-,TRBV4-1,TRBJ2-1,TRBD1
TGTGCCAGCAGTTACTACCCCCGGACTAGCGGGGGTACAGATACGCAGTATTTT,CASSYYPRTSGGTDTQYF,few,TRBV6-5,TRBJ2-3,TRBD2
TGTGCCATCAGTGACTCAGATAGCAATCAGCCCCAGCATTTT,CAISDSDSNQPQHF,few,TRBV10-3,TRBJ1-5,-
TGTGCCAGCACCCCATCACAGGCTGGGACCAACGTCCTGACTTTC,CASTPSQAGTNVLTF,-,TRBV7-9,TRBJ2-6,-
TGTGCCAGCAGCTTAAGTAGTTGGCTAGCGGGGACAAGCTCCTACAATGAGCAGTTCTTC,CASSLSSWLAGTSSYNEQFF,few,TRBV11-1,TRBJ2-1,TRBD2